Presented here are 25 T cell receptor beta chains from one specimen sequenced in a study of cytomegalovirus exposure and HLA in healthy donors. The PCR contained 60 Vbeta and 13 Jbeta primers. The method was immunoSEQ multiplex PCR; TCRdb's version includes in-frame clones alone and lacks a portion of them. The sample consists of 84,000 or so clones, around 77% of them appearing once. Sequences were obtained from PBMCs. The receptors stem from a young man in good health and CMV-seronegative.

The chain combines TRBV5-4 with TRBJ1-6; perhaps TRBD1 as D (6 bases). The CDR3 is 17 residues long. CDR1 and CDR2 (germline): SGHNT, YYREEE (reference sequence). V shed 0 bases and J shed 6 bases, with 16 bases lying between them. The CDR3: CASSLVRGAHRNSPLHF. The DNA of the CDR3 is TGTGCCAGCAGCTTGGTGCGGGGGGCTCACCGTAATTCACCCCTCCACTTT.

V and J are TRBV5-1 and TRBJ1-2, with a tentative D call TRBD1 (6 bases). Germline loops: CDR1 SGHRS, CDR2 YFSETQ. The CDR3 runs to 15 residues. V was cut by 0 bases and J by 8 bases, with 17 bases left in between. The CDR3: CASSLGFTGKGGYTF. The CDR3 region has the DNA TGCGCCAGCAGCTTGGGATTTACAGGGAAGGGGGGCTACACCTTC.

This rearrangement joins TRBV6-5 to TRBJ2-3, with TRBD1 matching 9 bases. Germline lookup yields CDR1 MNHEY and CDR2 SVGAGI. The trim removed 3 bases at V and 2 bases at J, leaving 6 bases unmatched. CDR3 length: 16 amino acids. Here the CDR3 reads CASSYSGTGSTDTQYF. CDR3 DNA sequence: TGTGCCAGCAGTTATTCCGGGACAGGGTCCACAGATACGCAGTATTTT.

V gene TRBV28 combines with J gene TRBJ2-3; 8 bases are a match to TRBD1. The CDR3 has 16 amino acids. V was pared by 2 bases and J by 2 bases, with 6 bases of the junction left unmatched. The germline CDR1 and CDR2 sequences are MDHEN and SYDVKM. The CDR3, as DNA: TGTGCCAGCAGTTTAAATCAGGGGGCAACCACAGATACGCAGTATTTT. It encodes CASSLNQGATTDTQYF.

The rearrangement uses TRBV9 and TRBJ2-3; 12 bases line up with TRBD2. The junction had 4 bases not matched to a gene; V was cut back by 1 base and J by 4 bases. The CDR3 is 16 amino acids. From germline, CDR1 is SGDLS and CDR2 YYNGEE. The CDR3 spells CASSVRLAGEADTQYF. In nucleotides, the CDR3 is TGTGCCAGCAGCGTACGACTAGCGGGAGAGGCAGATACGCAGTATTTT. The complete variable domain, with remaining parts taken from reference TRBV9 and TRBJ2-3, reads DSGVTQTPKHLITATGQRVTLRCSPRSGDLSVYWYQQSLDQGLQFLIQYYNGEERAKGNILERFSAQQFPDLHSELNLSSLELGDSALYFCASSVRLAGEADTQYFGPGTRLTVL.

This chain links TRBV5-1 with TRBJ2-1, with D possibly matching TRBD1 (6 bases). CDR1 and CDR2 from the germline V gene are SGHRS and YFSETQ. The CDR3 has 14 residues. Deletions cut 1 base from V and 6 bases from J, with 11 bases between. CDR3 coding DNA: TGCGCCAGCAGCTTGACAGGGTCCCTCAATGAGCAGTTCTTC. Protein: CASSLTGSLNEQFF.

In this sample, this clone turned up once. CDR3 loop: CASSQRDRVHEQYF. CDR3 bases: TGTGCCAGCAGTCAGCGGGACAGGGTTCACGAGCAGTACTTC. The J gene is TRBJ2-7, the V gene TRBV6-4, with 9 nucleotides matching TRBD1. The junction had 7 bases not matched to a gene; V was cut back by 5 bases and J by 5 bases. The CDR3 has 14 amino acids. Germline-derived CDR1 and CDR2 are MRHNA and SNTAGT.

The chain's CDR3 is CASNMGTGGLNTEAFF. CDR3 coding DNA: TGTGCCAGCAACATGGGGACAGGGGGGTTGAACACTGAAGCTTTCTTT. V usage is TRBV7-8 and J usage is TRBJ1-1; 11 nucleotides match TRBD1. CDR1 and CDR2 (germline): SGHVS, FQNEAQ. V shed 7 bases and J 0 bases; nucleotides not matched to a gene: 7. The CDR3 covers 16 residues.

The chain employs TRBV4-3 and TRBJ2-7; maybe TRBD2 (6 bases). CDR1 LGHNA and CDR2 YSLEER come from the germline V gene. Trimming stripped 0 bases from V and 0 bases from J, with 9 bases between. The CDR3 consists of 15 residues. The CDR3 loop reads CASSQEREPSYEQYF. In DNA form, the CDR3 reads TGCGCCAGCAGCCAAGAACGGGAGCCCTCCTACGAGCAGTACTTC.

This clone showed up just a few times. The chain carries TRBV4-2 and TRBJ2-2, with D perhaps TRBD1 (5 bases). CDR3 length: 16 amino acids. V lost 6 bases, J lost 5 bases, and 19 bases lay in between. Germline lookup yields CDR1 LGHNA and CDR2 YNFKEQ. This CDR3 reads CASSKQTAAGTGELFF. The CDR3 bases are TGTGCCAGCAGTAAGCAAACGGCGGCAGGGACCGGGGAGCTGTTTTTT.

The chain employs TRBV5-1 and TRBJ2-5; D call uncertain. Germline CDR1 and CDR2: SGHRS and YFSETQ. Trimming took off 0 bases at V and 2 bases at J, with 8 bases between the two ends. This CDR3 contains 14 residues. CDR3 region: CASSLGQEQETQYF. The CDR3 nucleotides read TGCGCCAGCAGCTTGGGCCAGGAACAAGAGACCCAGTACTTC.

The DNA for the CDR3 is TGTGCCAGCAGTTTATTATATGGAACCGGGACAGGAGGTGAAAAACTGTTTTTT. This sequence encodes CASSLLYGTGTGGEKLFF. The J gene is TRBJ1-4, the V gene TRBV28, with 8 nucleotides matching TRBD1. Trimming took 1 base from V and 7 from J; bases not matched to a gene: 14. This CDR3 region has 18 residues. Per the germline V gene, CDR1 is MDHEN and CDR2 is SYDVKM.

The chain employs TRBV15 and TRBJ1-1; the D gene is possibly TRBD1 (5 bases). The CDR3 has 15 residues. Germline V lookup: CDR1 LNHNV, CDR2 YYDKDF (reference sequence). V was cut by 3 bases and J by 0 bases, with 11 bases left in between. CDR3 nucleotide sequence: TGTGCCACCAGCAGGCTGACAGAAGTGAACACTGAAGCTTTCTTT. Protein: CATSRLTEVNTEAFF.

The V call is TRBV2, the J call TRBJ2-7; D is unclear. Trimming cost V 4 bases and J 0 bases, with 7 bases left between them. The germline CDR1 and CDR2 sequences are SNHLY and FYNNEI. The CDR3 runs 13 residues. CDR3 DNA sequence: TGTGCCAGCAGTGTCCCAGGCTCCTACGAGCAGTACTTC. Its protein is CASSVPGSYEQYF.

J is TRBJ2-3 and V is TRBV7-9; TRBD1 matches 8 bases. V lost 0 bases to trimming and J lost 2 bases; unmatched junction nucleotides: 4. CDR1 SEHNR and CDR2 FQNEAQ come from the germline V gene (reference sequence). This CDR3 contains 16 residues. The CDR3 DNA is TGTGCCAGCAGCTTAGCCAACAGGGGGGACACAGATACGCAGTATTTT. This encodes CASSLANRGDTDTQYF.

The chain couples TRBV14 to TRBJ2-3; unclear D gene. The CDR3 runs to 17 residues. Per the germline V gene, CDR1 is SGHDN and CDR2 is FVKESK. The V gene lost 4 bases and the J gene lost 0 bases, with 17 bases spanning the gap. The CDR3: CASSRALGSPSTDTQYF. The CDR3, as DNA: TGTGCCAGCAGCCGCGCTCTAGGATCCCCTAGCACAGATACGCAGTATTTT.

The chain is built from TRBV19 and TRBJ1-6; D is possibly TRBD1 (5 bases). Germline-derived CDR1 and CDR2 are LNHDA and SQIVND (reference sequence). Trimming shortened V by 6 bases and J by 8 bases, and 17 bases separated the two germline ends. The CDR3 length is 15 residues. Here the CDR3 reads CASRYQGRGYSPLHF. The CDR3 bases are TGTGCCAGTAGGTACCAGGGTAGGGGCTATTCACCCCTCCACTTT.

This clone was picked up a small number of times. CDR3 protein: CASTLATGGAGQYF. The DNA for the CDR3 is TGTGCCAGCACCCTAGCTACAGGGGGCGCGGGCCAGTACTTC. The V call is TRBV6-1, the J call TRBJ2-7, with 9 bases fitting TRBD1. The V gene end was trimmed by 7 bases and the J gene end by 10 bases; junction bases not matched to a gene: 14. The CDR3 loop spans 14 amino acids. Germline V gene sequence: CDR1 MNHNS, CDR2 SASEGT.

The chain carries TRBV6-6 and TRBJ1-5; TRBD1 agrees at 9 bases. Germline-derived CDR1 and CDR2 are MNHNY and SVGAGI (reference sequence). The V segment lost 2 bases and the J segment 6 bases; nucleotides outside the gene matches: 5. This CDR3 region has 15 residues. CDR3 in DNA: TGTGCCAGCAGTTACGATGGGACAGGGTTTCAGCCCCAGCATTTT. Amino acids: CASSYDGTGFQPQHF.

The V call is TRBV7-9, the J call TRBJ2-1; D is undetermined. The CDR3 spans 17 residues. From germline, CDR1 is SEHNR and CDR2 FQNEAQ (reference sequence). V was clipped by 4 bases and J by 0 bases, with 16 bases between them. The CDR3 nucleotides are TGTGCCAGCAGCTATTCCTCCGGAGTGGGCTCCTACAATGAGCAGTTCTTC. Translated, it gives CASSYSSGVGSYNEQFF.

The CDR3 reads CASSDRVRGYTF. Written as DNA, the CDR3 is TGTGCCAGCAGCGACAGGGTGCGGGGCTACACCTTC. The chain has TRBV19 and TRBJ1-2; 7 positions agree with TRBD1. CDR3 size: 12 residues. Germline trimming cut 9 bases from V and 8 bases from J; bases unmatched to any gene: 9. The germline CDR1 and CDR2 sequences are LNHDA and SQIVND (reference sequence).

This chain links TRBV19 with TRBJ1-5; D is perhaps TRBD1 (5 bases). Germline V CDR1 and CDR2: LNHDA, SQIVND (reference sequence). The V and J ends lost 7 bases and 6 bases respectively, with 10 bases between them. This CDR3 has 12 amino acids. The DNA for the CDR3 is TGTGCCAGTAAGGTGGGGCTTCAGCCCCAGCATTTT. It codes for CASKVGLQPQHF.

The V call is TRBV6-1, the J call TRBJ1-6; D is ambiguous. Trimming cost V 5 bases and J 9 bases, with 17 bases left between them. Germline CDR1 reads MNHNS; CDR2 reads SASEGT. The CDR3 extends over 15 amino acids. The CDR3 here is CASSFPPGLVSPLHF. The DNA of the CDR3 is TGTGCCAGCAGTTTCCCTCCGGGGTTAGTTTCACCCCTCCACTTT.

The rearrangement uses TRBV2 and TRBJ1-4; D perhaps matches TRBD1 (5 bases). V was clipped by 10 bases and J by 3 bases, with 18 bases between them. CDR1 SNHLY and CDR2 FYNNEI come from the germline V gene. This CDR3 is 15 amino acids long. CDR3 nucleotides: TGTGCCACCCACAGATTAGGGGATTCTAATGAAAAACTGTTTTTT. It translates to CATHRLGDSNEKLFF.

The rearrangement links TRBV19 to TRBJ2-3; D might be TRBD2 (5 bases). Germline V gene data show CDR1 as LNHDA and CDR2 as SQIVND (reference sequence). The CDR3 loop spans 13 amino acids. The ends were cut back, 6 bases at V and 3 bases at J, with 10 bases in the middle. The CDR3, as DNA: TGTGCCAGTAGGGGGAGTGGAACAGATACGCAGTATTTT. This gives the protein CASRGSGTDTQYF.